Listed here are 26 T cell receptor beta chains from one sample, sequenced in a study of shared clonotypes between healthy human individuals. Method: immunoSEQ multiplex PCR; TCRdb's copy keeps in-frame clones and lacks some. This table holds roughly 500,000 clones, approximately 95% found once. Sequencing was carried out using naive CD4+ T cells sorted from blood. The sample's subset: CD45RA+ positively selected. The source is a woman aged 25 to 39 in good health.

The chain employs TRBV11-2 and TRBJ2-1, with D perhaps TRBD2 (6 bases). With 2 bases removed from V and 0 bases from J, the gap between germline ends came to 11 bases. The CDR3 covers 16 residues. The germline CDR1 and CDR2 sequences are SGHAT and FQNNGV. The CDR3 coding sequence is TGTGCCAGCAGCTTAACTGGACTAAGCTCCTACAATGAGCAGTTCTTC. It is translated as CASSLTGLSSYNEQFF.

The V and J genes are TRBV12-1 and TRBJ1-5. TRBV12-1 corresponds to a pseudogene. The CDR3 extends over 16 amino acids. In nucleotides, the CDR3 is TGTGCCAGCAGTCCGCCCACCGGGGGTGGCAATCAGCCCCAGCATTTT. Translation gives CASSPPTGGGNQPQHF.

The rearrangement uses TRBV5-1 and TRBJ1-3; D is perhaps TRBD1 (5 bases). CDR3 size: 15 residues. CDR1 SGHRS and CDR2 YFSETQ come from the germline V gene. V gave up 4 bases and J gave up 6 bases, with 17 bases separating them. DNA for the CDR3: TGCGCCAGCAGCCAAGGTTGGGGCGATACAAACACCATATATTTT. Protein product: CASSQGWGDTNTIYF.

This chain uses TRBV29-1 with TRBJ2-3; TRBD1 agrees at 7 bases. CDR3 size: 13 residues. Germline loops: CDR1 SQVTM, CDR2 ANQGSEA. Trimming took 2 bases from V and 8 from J; bases not matched to a gene: 7. DNA of the CDR3: TGCAGCGTTGAACTACAGGGGACCGGTACGCAGTATTTT. Its protein is CSVELQGTGTQYF.

The rearrangement joins TRBV7-2 to TRBJ2-3; 11 nucleotides align to TRBD2. The CDR3 sequence is 19 residues long. The V gene end was trimmed by 5 bases and the J gene end by 0 bases; junction bases not matched to a gene: 13. Germline CDR1 and CDR2: SGHTA and FQGNSA. CDR3 nucleotides: TGTGCCAGCAGCCCTGCTTTGACTAGCGGGGCCTCTAGCACAGATACGCAGTATTTT. Translation: CASSPALTSGASSTDTQYF.

The chain links TRBV28 to TRBJ1-3; 9 bases align to TRBD1. This CDR3 is built from 15 residues. Trimming cost V 11 bases and J 3 bases; bases outside gene matches: 11. The V gene's germline CDR1 is MDHEN and CDR2 SYDVKM. The CDR3 spells CACLGGQGFGNTIYF. For the CDR3, the DNA is TGTGCCTGCCTTGGGGGACAGGGTTTTGGAAACACCATATATTTT.

This rearrangement joins TRBV28 to TRBJ2-1; no reliable D call. From germline, CDR1 is MDHEN and CDR2 SYDVKM. There are 15 residues in the CDR3. V lost 3 bases and J lost 5, with 14 bases in between. The CDR3 loop is CASSFPSSVNNEQFF. The CDR3 region has the DNA TGTGCCAGCAGTTTCCCCTCGTCCGTTAACAATGAGCAGTTCTTC.

J is TRBJ1-4 and V is TRBV27, with D perhaps matching TRBD1 (5 bases). The CDR3 loop spans 14 amino acids. Trimming took off 3 bases at V and 8 bases at J, with 13 bases between the two ends. Germline V CDR1 and CDR2: MNHEY, SMNVEV (reference sequence). Written as DNA, the CDR3 is TGTGCCAGCAGTTTTTCAGGGTTAGGCGAAAAACTGTTTTTT. As protein: CASSFSGLGEKLFF.

V usage is TRBV5-1 and J usage is TRBJ1-1; 7 nucleotides agree with TRBD1. This CDR3 has 14 residues. Germline V gives CDR1 SGHRS, CDR2 YFSETQ. V lost 4 bases to trimming and J lost 4 bases; unmatched junction nucleotides: 7. In DNA, the CDR3 is TGCGCCAGCAGCCCAGGACAGGCTAGCACTGAAGCTTTCTTT. Residues: CASSPGQASTEAFF.

CDR3 nucleotides: TGTGCCAGTGCCGGGACGGGCTCCTACGAGCAGTACTTC. This translates into CASAGTGSYEQYF. The gene calls are TRBV27 and TRBJ2-7, with D possibly called TRBD1 or TRBD2 (5 bases each). The germline V gene has CDR1 MNHEY and CDR2 SMNVEV (reference sequence). The CDR3 consists of 13 residues. With 9 bases removed from V and 0 bases from J, the gap between germline ends came to 12 bases.

The V call is TRBV6-5, the J call TRBJ2-3, with a tentative D call TRBD2 (6 bases). Between the trimmed V and J ends, which lost 0 bases and 4 bases, there was a span of 14 bases. The CDR3 extends over 16 amino acids. CDR1 MNHEY and CDR2 SVGAGI come from the germline V gene. The DNA of the CDR3 is TGTGCCAGCAGTTACTCCCTTGGGGGAGGACCAGATACGCAGTATTTT. The encoded protein is CASSYSLGGGPDTQYF.

The chain recombines TRBV15 with TRBJ1-2; TRBD1 might be the D (5 bases). CDR1 and CDR2 from the germline V gene are LNHNV and YYDKDF (reference sequence). CDR3 length: 13 amino acids. The ends were cut back, 0 bases at V and 4 bases at J, with 6 bases in the middle. The CDR3 loop is CATSRDQGYGYTF. Written as DNA, the CDR3 is TGTGCCACCAGCAGAGATCAGGGCTATGGCTACACCTTC.

The chain combines TRBV11-3 with TRBJ2-1; D possibly matches TRBD1 or TRBD2 (6 bases each). The V gene lost 5 bases and the J gene lost 5 bases, with 16 bases spanning the gap. This CDR3 contains 15 residues. Germline CDR1 SGHNT, CDR2 YENEEA. This CDR3 reads CASSPTGGLNNEQFF. CDR3 coding DNA: TGTGCCAGCAGCCCCACTGGGGGGCTAAACAATGAGCAGTTCTTC. Drawing the rest from reference TRBV11-3 and TRBJ2-1, the complete variable domain is EAGVVQSPRYKIIEKKQPVAFWCNPISGHNTLYWYLQNLGQGPELLIRYENEEAVDDSQLPKDRFSAERLKGVDSTLKIQPAELGDSAVYLCASSPTGGLNNEQFFGPGTRLTVL.

The CDR3 loop reads CASSGSFRGSDTQYF. In DNA form, the CDR3 reads TGTGCCAGCAGTGGTTCTTTCCGTGGATCTGATACGCAGTATTTT. The rearrangement uses TRBV2 and TRBJ2-3; D gene unclear. V lost 4 bases and J lost 6, with 17 bases in between. Germline assignment: CDR1 SNHLY and CDR2 FYNNEI. The length of the CDR3 is 15 residues.

The chain recombines TRBV4-2 with TRBJ1-2, with no clear D. The germline V gene encodes CDR1 LGHNA and CDR2 YNFKEQ. V was shortened by 0 bases and J by 2 bases, with 10 bases between the two germline ends. The CDR3 length is 15 residues. The CDR3 is CASSQEDGLNYGYTF. DNA for the CDR3: TGTGCCAGCAGCCAAGAGGACGGATTAAACTATGGCTACACCTTC.

The chain employs TRBV7-8 and TRBJ1-4; TRBD1 matches 8 bases. Germline CDR1 is SGHVS and CDR2 is FQNEAQ. CDR3 length equals 14 residues. Trimming at V came to 5 bases and at J to 8 bases, leaving 7 bases not matched to a gene. The CDR3 loop reads CASSQGQGGEKLFF. The CDR3 DNA sequence: TGTGCCAGCAGCCAAGGACAGGGCGGGGAAAAACTGTTTTTT.

The rearrangement uses TRBV7-9 and TRBJ2-1; perhaps TRBD1 as D (5 bases). The CDR3 sequence is 14 residues long. Germline V gene lookup returns CDR1 SEHNR and CDR2 FQNEAQ (reference sequence). V gave up 2 bases and J gave up 3 bases, with 8 bases separating them. As DNA, the CDR3 is TGTGCCAGCAGCTTAAGGGGTCACTACAATGAGCAGTTCTTC. It specifies CASSLRGHYNEQFF.

This chain joins TRBV2 and TRBJ2-7, with 10 positions matching TRBD1. Losses at the gene ends were 5 bases for V and 7 bases for J; bases not matched to a gene: 8. The germline gives CDR1 SNHLY, CDR2 FYNNEI. The CDR3 has 14 residues. As DNA, the CDR3 is TGTGCCAGCAGTAGACAGGGGGCGCAGGGGGAGCAGTACTTC. It translates to CASSRQGAQGEQYF. Using reference TRBV2 and TRBJ2-7 for the parts outside the CDR3, the full variable domain is EPEVTQTPSHQVTQMGQEVILRCVPISNHLYFYWYRQILGQKVEFLVSFYNNEISEKSEIFDDQFSVERPDGSNFTLKIRSTKLEDSAMYFCASSRQGAQGEQYFGPGTRLTVT.

V gene TRBV9 combines with J gene TRBJ1-5, with D perhaps matching TRBD1 (5 bases). V lost 0 bases and J 2 bases, leaving 9 bases between the germline ends. Germline CDR1 is SGDLS and CDR2 is YYNGEE. The CDR3 has 15 amino acids. The CDR3 spells CASSVGGTGNQPQHF. In DNA, the CDR3 is TGTGCCAGCAGCGTAGGGGGGACGGGCAATCAGCCCCAGCATTTT.

This clone was observed once. The rearrangement uses TRBV6-1 and TRBJ2-5; the match to TRBD2 covers 12 bases. The CDR3 consists of 18 residues. The V segment lost 1 base and the J segment 2 bases; nucleotides outside the gene matches: 8. CDR1 and CDR2 (germline): MNHNS, SASEGT. The CDR3 spells CASSEDLAGGPAQETQYF. The CDR3 DNA reads as TGTGCCAGCAGTGAAGACCTAGCGGGAGGGCCCGCGCAAGAGACCCAGTACTTC.

J is TRBJ2-7 and V is TRBV2; 8 nucleotides line up with TRBD1. The V segment lost 6 bases and the J segment 5 bases; nucleotides outside the gene matches: 6. The CDR3 runs 13 residues. The germline CDR1 and CDR2 sequences are SNHLY and FYNNEI. CDR3: CASSMDRDNEQYF. CDR3 in DNA: TGTGCCAGCAGCATGGACAGGGATAACGAGCAGTACTTC.

The chain is built from TRBV6-5 and TRBJ2-3, with 8 bases lining up with TRBD2. Per germline, CDR1 MNHEY and CDR2 SVGAGI. The CDR3 length is 15 residues. With V trimmed by 4 bases and J by 4 bases, 7 bases remained unmatched. The CDR3 sequence: CASSFRKRESDTQYF. The DNA of the CDR3 is TGTGCCAGCAGTTTTCGTAAGCGGGAGTCAGATACGCAGTATTTT.

The chain has TRBV28 and TRBJ1-1; D is ambiguous. From germline, CDR1 is MDHEN and CDR2 SYDVKM. The CDR3 runs 15 residues. Trimming cost V 5 bases and J 1 base, with 14 bases left between them. The DNA of the CDR3 is TGTGCCAGCAGTCCGGATACGCGGCAGAACACTGAAGCTTTCTTT. Its protein is CASSPDTRQNTEAFF.

The rearrangement joins TRBV5-1 to TRBJ1-1; D not resolved. V was clipped by 0 bases and J by 1 base, with 10 bases between them. This CDR3 comprises 15 residues. Germline CDR1 SGHRS, CDR2 YFSETQ. The CDR3: CASSLGAGENTEAFF. Written as DNA, the CDR3 is TGCGCCAGCAGCTTGGGGGCGGGAGAGAACACTGAAGCTTTCTTT.

The V and J genes are TRBV7-7 and TRBJ2-3; a possible D gene is TRBD2 (6 bases). Germline-derived CDR1 and CDR2 are SSHAT and FNYEAQ (reference sequence). The CDR3 has 13 amino acids. The V end lost 4 bases, the J end lost 5 bases, and 10 bases lay between the germline ends. CDR3 sequence reads: CASSWGLGDTQYF. Written as DNA, the CDR3 is TGTGCCAGCAGCTGGGGACTGGGAGATACGCAGTATTTT.

The chain couples TRBV6-6 to TRBJ1-1; D remains ambiguous. The CDR3 extends over 14 amino acids. Germline values: CDR1 MNHNY, CDR2 SVGAGI (reference sequence). Trimming pared 1 base from V and 7 bases from J, leaving 13 bases between. CDR3 bases: TGTGCCAGCAGTTACTTTCCGGAGGATAATGAAGCTTTCTTT. It translates to CASSYFPEDNEAFF.